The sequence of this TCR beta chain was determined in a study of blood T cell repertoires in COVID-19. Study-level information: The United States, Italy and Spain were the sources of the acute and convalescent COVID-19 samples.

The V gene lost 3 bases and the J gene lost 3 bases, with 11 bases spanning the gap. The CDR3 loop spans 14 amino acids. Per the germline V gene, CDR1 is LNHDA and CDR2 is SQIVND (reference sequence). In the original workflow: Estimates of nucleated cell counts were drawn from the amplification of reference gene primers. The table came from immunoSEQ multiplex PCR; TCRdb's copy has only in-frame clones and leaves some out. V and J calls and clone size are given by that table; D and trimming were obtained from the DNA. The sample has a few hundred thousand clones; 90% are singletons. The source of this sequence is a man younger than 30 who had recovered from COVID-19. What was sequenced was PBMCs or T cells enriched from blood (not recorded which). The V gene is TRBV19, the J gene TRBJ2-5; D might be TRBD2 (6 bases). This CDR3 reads CASSMGGVKETQYF. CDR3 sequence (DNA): TGTGCCAGTAGTATGGGCGGGGTGAAAGAGACCCAGTACTTC.